This paragraph covers one T cell receptor (beta chain) sequence. Exclusion of a patient followed from autoimmune disease history or systemic immunosuppression. CDR3 size: 15 residues. V lost 4 bases and J lost 8; bases outside the gene matches: 4. CDR1 and CDR2 (germline): ENHRY, SYGVKD. These data are taken from a study of OX40 agonist ivuxolimab in advanced cancers. Background on the study: The treatment was a fully human IgG2 OX40 agonist, ivuxolimab.

TCRdb keeps only in-frame clones here, not all; method: immunoSEQ multiplex PCR. The table has approximately 50,000 clones, roughly 80% seen once. The material sequenced was CD4+ or CD8+ T cells sorted from blood, taken in a trial of the OX40 agonist ivuxolimab. This clonotype was sampled from an adult with an advanced solid tumor such as melanoma, head and neck, liver or kidney cancer. The chain has TRBV10-3 and TRBJ2-1; 14 bases map to TRBD2. CDR3 DNA sequence: TGTGCCATCAGTGTGGGGACTAGCGGGGGTGATGAGCAGTTCTTC. It codes for CAISVGTSGGDEQFF.